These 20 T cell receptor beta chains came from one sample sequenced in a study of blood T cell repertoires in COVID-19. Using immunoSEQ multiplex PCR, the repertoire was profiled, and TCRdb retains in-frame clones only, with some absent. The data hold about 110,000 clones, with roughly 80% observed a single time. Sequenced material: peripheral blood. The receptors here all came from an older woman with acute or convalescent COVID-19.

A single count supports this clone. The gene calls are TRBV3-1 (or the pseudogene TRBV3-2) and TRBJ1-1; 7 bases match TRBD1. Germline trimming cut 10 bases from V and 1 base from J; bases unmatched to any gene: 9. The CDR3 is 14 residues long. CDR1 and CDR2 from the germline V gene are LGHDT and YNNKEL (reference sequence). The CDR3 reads CATSRTGPNTEAFF. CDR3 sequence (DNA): TGTGCCACGAGCCGGACAGGTCCGAACACTGAAGCTTTCTTT.

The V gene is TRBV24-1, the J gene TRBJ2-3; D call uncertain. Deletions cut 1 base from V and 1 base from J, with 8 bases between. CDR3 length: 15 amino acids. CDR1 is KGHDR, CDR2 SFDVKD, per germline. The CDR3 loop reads CATSDFGQGTDTQYF. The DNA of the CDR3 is TGTGCCACCAGTGATTTCGGCCAGGGCACAGATACGCAGTATTTT.

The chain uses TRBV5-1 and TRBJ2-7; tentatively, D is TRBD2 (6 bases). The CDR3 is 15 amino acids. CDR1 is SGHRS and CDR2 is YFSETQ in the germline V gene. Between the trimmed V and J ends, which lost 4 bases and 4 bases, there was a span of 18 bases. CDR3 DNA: TGCGCCAGCAGCCCCCCGGGGAGGAGTGGGTACGAGCAGTACTTC. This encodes CASSPPGRSGYEQYF.

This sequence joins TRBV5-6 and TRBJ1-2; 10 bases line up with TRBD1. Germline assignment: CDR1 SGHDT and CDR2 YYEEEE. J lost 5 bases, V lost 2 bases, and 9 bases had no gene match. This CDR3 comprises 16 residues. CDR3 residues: CASSFGGDRGDYGYTF. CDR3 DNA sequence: TGTGCCAGCAGCTTCGGAGGGGACAGGGGAGATTATGGCTACACCTTC.

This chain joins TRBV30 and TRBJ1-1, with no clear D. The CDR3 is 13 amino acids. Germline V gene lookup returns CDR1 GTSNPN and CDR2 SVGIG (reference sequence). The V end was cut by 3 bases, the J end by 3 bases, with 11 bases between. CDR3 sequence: CAWSDALYTEAFF. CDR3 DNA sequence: TGTGCCTGGAGCGATGCACTTTACACTGAAGCTTTCTTT.

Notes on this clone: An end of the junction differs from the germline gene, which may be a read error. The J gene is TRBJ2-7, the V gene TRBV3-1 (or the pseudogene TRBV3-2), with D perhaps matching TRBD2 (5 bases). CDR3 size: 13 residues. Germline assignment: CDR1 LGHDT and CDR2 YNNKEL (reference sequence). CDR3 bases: TGTGCCAGCAGACAAGCAGGACTCTACGAGCAGTACTTC. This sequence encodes CASRQAGLYEQYF.

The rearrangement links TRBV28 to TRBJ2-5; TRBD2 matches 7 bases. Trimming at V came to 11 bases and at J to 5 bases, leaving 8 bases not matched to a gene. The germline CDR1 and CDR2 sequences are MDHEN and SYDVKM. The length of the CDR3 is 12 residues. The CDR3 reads CAVPVGGETQYF. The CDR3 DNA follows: TGTGCCGTCCCGGTCGGGGGGGAGACCCAGTACTTC.

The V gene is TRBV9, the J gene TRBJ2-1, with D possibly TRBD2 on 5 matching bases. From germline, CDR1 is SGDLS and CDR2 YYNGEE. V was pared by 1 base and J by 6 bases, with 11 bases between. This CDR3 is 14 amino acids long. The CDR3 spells CASSVSGLSNEQFF. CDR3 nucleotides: TGTGCCAGCAGCGTATCCGGACTGAGCAATGAGCAGTTCTTC.

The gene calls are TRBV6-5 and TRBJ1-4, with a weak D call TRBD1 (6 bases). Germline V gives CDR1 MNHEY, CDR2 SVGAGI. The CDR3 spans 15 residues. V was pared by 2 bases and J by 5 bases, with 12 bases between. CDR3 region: CASSYLGQRNEKLFF. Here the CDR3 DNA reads TGTGCCAGCAGTTACCTGGGACAACGGAATGAAAAACTGTTTTTT.

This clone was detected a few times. The CDR3 loop is CASSRGQGAPETQYF. The CDR3 bases are TGTGCCAGCAGTCGCGGACAGGGGGCCCCGGAGACCCAGTACTTC. The genes are TRBV27 and TRBJ2-5, with TRBD1 matching over 11 bases. The CDR3 is 15 residues long. V shed 5 bases, J shed 5 bases, and the junction held 7 bases outside the gene matches. The germline V gene encodes CDR1 MNHEY and CDR2 SMNVEV (reference sequence).

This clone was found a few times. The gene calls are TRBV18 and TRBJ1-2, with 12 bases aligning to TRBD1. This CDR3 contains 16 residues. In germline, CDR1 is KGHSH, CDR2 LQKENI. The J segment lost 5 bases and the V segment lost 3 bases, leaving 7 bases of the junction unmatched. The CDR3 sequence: CASSPPGTGGTYGYTF. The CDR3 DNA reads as TGTGCCAGCTCACCGCCCGGGACAGGGGGCACATATGGCTACACCTTC. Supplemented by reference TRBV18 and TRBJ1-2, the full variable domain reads NAGVMQNPRHLVRRRGQEARLRCSPMKGHSHVYWYRQLPEEGLKFMVYLQKENIIDESGMPKERFSAEFPKEGPSILRIQQVVRGDSAAYFCASSPPGTGGTYGYTFGSGTRLTVV.

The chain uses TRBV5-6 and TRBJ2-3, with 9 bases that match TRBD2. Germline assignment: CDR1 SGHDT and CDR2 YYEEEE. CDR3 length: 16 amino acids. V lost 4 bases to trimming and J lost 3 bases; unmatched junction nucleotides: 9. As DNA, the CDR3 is TGTGCCAGCAGCCTGCCCGGGACTAGCACGACAGATACGCAGTATTTT. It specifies CASSLPGTSTTDTQYF.

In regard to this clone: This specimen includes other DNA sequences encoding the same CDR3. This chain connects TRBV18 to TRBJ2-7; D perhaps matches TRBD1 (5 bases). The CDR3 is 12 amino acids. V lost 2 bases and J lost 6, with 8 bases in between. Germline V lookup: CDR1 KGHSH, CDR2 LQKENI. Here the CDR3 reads CASSPDSSEQYF. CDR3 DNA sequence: TGTGCCAGCTCACCAGACAGTTCCGAGCAGTACTTC.

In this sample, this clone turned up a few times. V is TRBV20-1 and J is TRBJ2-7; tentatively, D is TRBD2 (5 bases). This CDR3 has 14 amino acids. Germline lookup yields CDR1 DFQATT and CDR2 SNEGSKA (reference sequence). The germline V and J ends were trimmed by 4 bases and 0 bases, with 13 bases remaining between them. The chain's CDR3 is CSATERLSSYEQYF. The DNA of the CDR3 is TGCAGTGCTACTGAGCGGCTAAGCTCCTACGAGCAGTACTTC.

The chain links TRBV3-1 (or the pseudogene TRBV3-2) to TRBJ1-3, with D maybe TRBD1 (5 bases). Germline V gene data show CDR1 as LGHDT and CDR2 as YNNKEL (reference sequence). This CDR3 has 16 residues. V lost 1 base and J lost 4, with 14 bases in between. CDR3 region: CASSQGRGLGGNTIYF. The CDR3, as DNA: TGTGCCAGCAGCCAAGGGAGGGGACTGGGAGGAAACACCATATATTTT.

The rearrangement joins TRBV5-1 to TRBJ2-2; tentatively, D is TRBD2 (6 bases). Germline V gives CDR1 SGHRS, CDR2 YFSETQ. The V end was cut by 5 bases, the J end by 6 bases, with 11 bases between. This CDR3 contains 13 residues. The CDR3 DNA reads TGCGCCAGCAGAATCAGGGAGGCCGGGGAGCTGTTTTTT. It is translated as CASRIREAGELFF.

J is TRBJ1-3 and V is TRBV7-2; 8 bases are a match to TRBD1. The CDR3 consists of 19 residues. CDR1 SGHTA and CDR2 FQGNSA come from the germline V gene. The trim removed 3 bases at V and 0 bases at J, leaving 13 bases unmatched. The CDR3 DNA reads TGTGCCAGCAGCTTGCAAACCGGGACAGGTATAGGCTCTGGAAACACCATATATTTT. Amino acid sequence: CASSLQTGTGIGSGNTIYF.

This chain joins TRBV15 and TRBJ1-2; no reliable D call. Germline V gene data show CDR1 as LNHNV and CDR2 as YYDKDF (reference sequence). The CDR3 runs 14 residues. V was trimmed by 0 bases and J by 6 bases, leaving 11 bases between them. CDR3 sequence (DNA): TGTGCCACCAGCAGAGATCCTCGAGGGAATGGCTACACCTTC. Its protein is CATSRDPRGNGYTF.

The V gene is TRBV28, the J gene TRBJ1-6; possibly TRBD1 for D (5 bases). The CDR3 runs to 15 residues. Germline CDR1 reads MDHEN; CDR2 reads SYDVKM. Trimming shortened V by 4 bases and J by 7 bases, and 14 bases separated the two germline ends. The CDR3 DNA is TGTGCCAGCAGTTCCTCCCAGGGATTAAATTCACCCCTCCACTTT. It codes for CASSSSQGLNSPLHF.

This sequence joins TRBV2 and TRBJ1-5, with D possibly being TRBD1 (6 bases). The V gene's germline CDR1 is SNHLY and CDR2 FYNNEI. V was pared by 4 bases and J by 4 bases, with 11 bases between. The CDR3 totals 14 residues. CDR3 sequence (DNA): TGTGCCAGCAGTGGGGGACATTGGAATCAGCCCCAGCATTTT. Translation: CASSGGHWNQPQHF. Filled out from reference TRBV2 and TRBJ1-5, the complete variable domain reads EPEVTQTPSHQVTQMGQEVILRCVPISNHLYFYWYRQILGQKVEFLVSFYNNEISEKSEIFDDQFSVERPDGSNFTLKIRSTKLEDSAMYFCASSGGHWNQPQHFGDGTRLSIL.